In its sample, the clone carrying this T cell receptor (beta chain) ranks as medium-sized (0.01 to 0.1%). Treatment described: oral pan-JAK inhibitor, 5-10 mg twice daily. The data belong to a study of CD8+ T cells in alopecia areata. Study-wide background: Percent of scalp involved defined treated patients' severity scores.

Extraction of RNA preceded its reverse transcription into cDNA, which served as the sequencing template. Profiling relied on immunoSEQ multiplex PCR, and the TCRdb table lists in-frame clones only, not all of them. This sample has about 210,000 clones, with 50% to 75% found just once. This CDR3 region has 15 residues. The J segment lost 7 bases and the V segment lost 1 base, leaving 2 bases of the junction unmatched. The germline V gene encodes CDR1 MGHRA and CDR2 YSYEKL. This specimen consisted of CD4+ T cells sorted from blood, obtained at week 4, from a patient treated with tofacitinib. The chain carries TRBV4-1 and TRBJ2-1; 12 bases fit TRBD2. The TCR was taken from a human donor with alopecia areata. This CDR3 reads CASSQGLAGANEQFF. CDR3 bases: TGCGCCAGCAGCCAAGGACTAGCGGGGGCGAATGAGCAGTTCTTC.